The rows below give T cell receptor beta chains drawn from one sample of a study of T cell responses to AZD1222 COVID-19 vaccine. Clones were read by immunoSEQ multiplex PCR, and TCRdb kept only the in-frame ones, dropping some. The repertoire holds around 100,000 clones, with about 90% as singletons. The material was peripheral blood, obtained on day 0 of MenACWY control vaccination. Receptors were obtained from an adult in good health. Both conserved end residues are part of each CDR3. A D gene is named only where the DNA matches it firmly. Expanded clones are given a class, and other clones once, few, many or no size at all.

TRBJ1-6 17 few . TRBV10-2 CASSDLQMGPANSPLHF TGCGCCAGCAGTGACCTCCAAATGGGGCCGGCTAATTCACCCCTCCACTTT
TRBJ2-7 14 few . TRBV7-2 CASTPTLGDYEQYF TGTGCCAGCACCCCAACGCTTGGAGACTACGAGCAGTACTTC
TRBJ1-1 13 . . TRBV5-1 CASSLALNTEAFF TGCGCCAGCAGCTTGGCGTTGAACACTGAAGCTTTCTTT
TRBJ1-4 10 . . TRBV7-9 CASSGVQLFF TGTGCCAGCAGCGGGGTACAACTGTTTTTT
TRBJ2-1 13 . . TRBV9 CASSVTGSGEQFF TGTGCCAGCAGCGTAACAGGGTCCGGTGAGCAGTTCTTC
TRBJ2-1 15 . TRBD1 TRBV4-3 CASSHGQGMYNEQFF TGCGCCAGCAGCCACGGACAGGGGATGTACAATGAGCAGTTCTTC
TRBJ2-5 11 . . TRBV18 CASSAQETQYF TGTGCCAGCTCGGCTCAAGAGACCCAGTACTTC
TRBJ2-7 15 . . TRBV3-1/TRBV3-2 CASIITGTPPYEQYF TGTGCCAGTATTATTACCGGGACACCCCCCTACGAGCAGTACTTC
TRBJ1-2 13 few . TRBV5-1 CASSHGQSYGYTF TGCGCCAGCAGCCATGGACAGTCATATGGCTACACCTTC
TRBJ2-2 15 . TRBD1 TRBV5-1 CASSLQGAGTGELFF TGCGCCAGCAGCTTACAGGGGGCAGGGACCGGGGAGCTGTTTTTT
TRBJ2-5 13 . . TRBV12-3/TRBV12-4 CASRGLNQETQYF TGTGCCAGCAGGGGACTCAACCAAGAGACCCAGTACTTC
TRBJ1-1 17 few . TRBV5-1 CASSLGRGIFGSTEAFF TGCGCCAGCAGCTTGGGACGGGGGATATTCGGGAGCACTGAAGCTTTCTTT
TRBJ1-5 15 . . TRBV9 CASSVAPGLNQPQHF TGTGCCAGCAGCGTAGCTCCAGGGCTCAATCAGCCCCAGCATTTT
TRBJ1-2 13 . . TRBV28 CASSLDSNYGYTF TGTGCCAGCAGTTTAGACAGCAACTATGGCTACACCTTC
TRBJ1-5 13 . . TRBV19 CASSIDTGQPQHF TGTGCCAGTAGTATAGATACAGGACAGCCCCAGCATTTT
TRBJ2-3 15 . TRBD2 TRBV28 CASSASLARRDTQYF TGTGCCAGCAGTGCCTCACTAGCGCGCCGAGATACGCAGTATTTT
TRBJ1-1 14 few . TRBV9 CASSPSSDNTEAFF TGTGCCAGCAGCCCCTCATCTGATAACACTGAAGCTTTCTTT
TRBJ2-5 16 . TRBD2 TRBV7-2 CASSLVPGGLGETQYF TGTGCCAGCAGCTTAGTACCGGGAGGGCTCGGAGAGACCCAGTACTTC
TRBJ2-1 15 . . TRBV28 CASSHGVPGRNEQFF TGTGCCAGCAGTCATGGGGTCCCTGGGCGAAATGAGCAGTTCTTC
TRBJ1-3 13 many . TRBV5-1 CASSIGYGNTIYF TGCGCCAGCAGCATAGGGTATGGAAACACCATATATTTT
TRBJ1-4 14 . . TRBV5-4 CASQAGTRGEKLFF TGTGCCAGCCAAGCCGGGACACGCGGGGAAAAACTGTTTTTT
TRBJ2-1 15 . TRBD2 TRBV7-8 CASSLSGGWRNEQFF TGTGCCAGCAGCTTAAGCGGGGGGTGGCGGAATGAGCAGTTCTTC